The present TCR beta chain was sequenced within a study of T cell responses to AZD1222 COVID-19 vaccine. Study-wide results and caveats: Females outnumbered males among donors, who were mostly white British; clonal diversity was possibly underestimated. Sampled repertoires all dated from after the peak T cell response. With dominance at 160-218 and 743-854, vaccine-associated CD4 TCRs spanned spike. Of spike-specific TCRs, nearly half reportedly target regions left unmutated in variants.

Assay used: immunoSEQ multiplex PCR; TCRdb lists only in-frame clones, some missing. The sample holds about 150,000 clones, roughly nine tenths seen once. V was pared by 2 bases and J by 7 bases, with 10 bases of the junction left unmatched. CDR1 and CDR2 (germline): MGHRA, YSYEKL. This CDR3 comprises 16 residues. As concerns this clone: The antigen is unknown.

The chain joins TRBV4-1 to TRBJ2-3, with 9 bases identical to TRBD1. This clonotype was sampled from an adult in good health. This material consisted of peripheral blood, taken on day 0 of AZD1222 vaccination. CDR3 loop: CASSQTGTGKENTQYF. Written as DNA, the CDR3 is TGCGCCAGCAGCCAAACCGGGACAGGGAAGGAGAATACGCAGTATTTT.